These 21 T cell receptor beta chains were all obtained from the same sample, sequenced in a study of early stage breast cancer tumors (dated by TCRdb to the late 2010s). Libraries were built with the immunoSEQ multiplex PCR assay. TCRdb stores this immuneACCESS table with in-frame sequences only. Part of the clones is absent; in the studies checked, under half of the shortfall reflects unresolved V genes, and no reason is known for the rest. This sample lists 5,000 to 6,500 clones; roughly 75% were detected once. The top ten clones comprise around a tenth of the sample. The source material was normal breast tissue next to the tumor. These receptor sequences come from a person in their 40s with breast cancer.

CDR3 region: CASSEGFGTGGTDTQYF. For the CDR3, the DNA is TGTGCCAGCAGTGAAGGGTTTGGGACAGGGGGCACAGATACGCAGTATTTT. The chain carries TRBV2 and TRBJ2-3, with TRBD1 identical over 10 bases. Losses at the gene ends were 1 base for V and 1 base for J; bases not matched to a gene: 5. The CDR3 spans 17 residues. The germline V gene encodes CDR1 SNHLY and CDR2 FYNNEI.

This clone was recorded once. This chain joins TRBV6-6 and TRBJ2-3; no clear D gene. The V gene lost 8 bases and the J gene lost 6 bases, with 12 bases spanning the gap. CDR1 is MNHNY, CDR2 SVGAGI, per germline (reference sequence). This CDR3 is built from 12 residues. The CDR3 here is CASRPVEDTQYF. CDR3 nucleotide sequence: TGTGCCAGCCGCCCAGTGGAGGATACGCAGTATTTT.

This sequence joins TRBV30 and TRBJ2-1; possibly TRBD2 for D (5 bases). V was shortened by 5 bases and J by 15 bases, with 17 bases between the two germline ends. The CDR3 runs to 11 residues. Germline V gene lookup returns CDR1 GTSNPN and CDR2 SVGIG (reference sequence). CDR3 nucleotides: TGTGCCTGGCCTAAAGCCGGGATCACGTTCTTC. This translates into CAWPKAGITFF. Full variable domain (rest looked up from reference TRBV30 and TRBJ2-1): SQTIHQWPATLVQPVGSPLSLECTVEGTSNPNLYWYRQAAGRGLQLLFYSVGIGQISSEVPQNLSASRPQDRQFILSSKKLLLSDSGFYLCAWPKAGITFFGPGTRLTVL.

The V and J genes are TRBV10-3 and TRBJ2-6, with a tentative D call TRBD1 (5 bases). Germline assignment: CDR1 ENHRY and CDR2 SYGVKD. V was cut by 5 bases and J by 0 bases, with 11 bases left in between. This CDR3 has 16 amino acids. DNA of the CDR3: TGTGCCATCAGTCCGACAGAATCCTCTGGGGCCAACGTCCTGACTTTC. Translated: CAISPTESSGANVLTF.

The chain carries TRBV9 and TRBJ2-3; maybe TRBD1 (5 bases). Germline V CDR1 and CDR2: SGDLS, YYNGEE. The CDR3 totals 14 residues. Trimming removed 0 bases from V and 3 bases from J, with 8 bases in between. In DNA form, the CDR3 reads TGTGCCAGCAGCGTAGAGGGGTTGACAGATACGCAGTATTTT. Translation gives CASSVEGLTDTQYF.

This clone was counted a single time. This rearrangement joins TRBV6-1 to TRBJ1-5; D unresolved. Germline CDR1 is MNHNS and CDR2 is SASEGT. The germline V and J ends were trimmed by 3 bases and 4 bases, with 13 bases remaining between them. This CDR3 comprises 15 residues. The CDR3 DNA sequence: TGTGCCAGCAGTGACAGGCAACTCATGAATCAGCCCCAGCATTTT. As protein: CASSDRQLMNQPQHF.

This clone was counted between two and nine times. The chain combines TRBV7-3 with TRBJ1-5; D ambiguous. The germline V and J ends were trimmed by 0 bases and 6 bases, with 6 bases remaining between them. This CDR3 comprises 13 residues. Germline V lookup: CDR1 SGHTA, CDR2 FQGTGA. CDR3 DNA sequence: TGTGCCAGCAGCTTAACGTTCGGTCAGCCCCAGCATTTT. Amino acid sequence: CASSLTFGQPQHF. The full variable domain, in which reference TRBV7-3 and TRBJ1-5 provide the parts outside the CDR3, is GAGVSQTPSNKVTEKGKYVELRCDPISGHTALYWYRQSLGQGPEFLIYFQGTGAADDSGLPNDRFFAVRPEGSVSTLKIQRTERGDSAVYLCASSLTFGQPQHFGDGTRLSIL.

Only a few counts were recorded for this clone. The chain uses TRBV4-2 and TRBJ2-1; no firm D call. There are 15 residues in the CDR3. Trimming took 0 bases from V and 0 from J, leaving 6 bases between them. The germline CDR1 and CDR2 sequences are LGHNA and YNFKEQ. CDR3 bases: TGTGCCAGCAGCCAAGATACCACCTCCTACAATGAGCAGTTCTTC. It specifies CASSQDTTSYNEQFF.

This clone has only one observation. The chain links TRBV30 to TRBJ2-7, with D possibly being TRBD1 or TRBD2 (5 bases each). This CDR3 spans 14 amino acids. CDR1 GTSNPN and CDR2 SVGIG come from the germline V gene (reference sequence). The V and J ends lost 5 bases and 3 bases respectively, with 17 bases between them. The CDR3: CAWAGTNYDYEQYF. CDR3 coding DNA: TGTGCCTGGGCCGGGACCAACTATGACTACGAGCAGTACTTC.

The sample holds a few counts of this clone. V is TRBV5-1 and J is TRBJ2-7; D might be TRBD1 (6 bases). V was shortened by 3 bases and J by 0 bases, with 16 bases between the two germline ends. The CDR3 is made up of 16 amino acids. Germline CDR1 is SGHRS and CDR2 is YFSETQ. This chain's CDR3 is CASSYDGQGLSYEQYF. For the CDR3, the DNA is TGCGCCAGCAGCTATGATGGGCAGGGGCTCTCCTACGAGCAGTACTTC.

As to this clone: The junction shows a germline mismatch at one end, possibly a read error. The chain is built from TRBV30 and TRBJ2-7; 11 nucleotides line up with TRBD2. Germline V gene lookup returns CDR1 GTSNPN and CDR2 SVGIG (reference sequence). The CDR3 is 15 amino acids. CDR3 protein: CAWSRTSGYSYVQYF. CDR3 DNA sequence: TGTGCCTGGAGTAGGACTAGCGGGTACTCCTACGTGCAGTACTTC.

A remark on this clone: Sequence at one end of the junction differs from germline and may be a read error. The V gene is TRBV13, the J gene TRBJ2-7; 9 bases are a match to TRBD1. Germline V gene data show CDR1 as PRHDT and CDR2 as FYEKMQ (reference sequence). The CDR3 extends over 12 amino acids. The CDR3: CASSLFDRGFRF. The CDR3 region has the DNA TGTGCCAGCAGCCTATTTGACAGGGGGTTCCGCTTC.

This chain joins TRBV6-5 and TRBJ2-5; TRBD2 matches at 7 bases. This CDR3 has 13 residues. The junction had 0 bases not matched to a gene; V was cut back by 0 bases and J by 5 bases. Per the germline V gene, CDR1 is MNHEY and CDR2 is SVGAGI. In DNA, the CDR3 is TGTGCCAGCAGTTACTCGCGGGGGGAGACCCAGTACTTC. Its translation: CASSYSRGETQYF.

This rearrangement joins TRBV20-1 to TRBJ1-1, with D maybe TRBD1 (5 bases). Germline V CDR1 and CDR2: DFQATT, SNEGSKA (reference sequence). The germline V and J ends were trimmed by 3 bases and 12 bases, with 14 bases remaining between them. The CDR3 spans 11 residues. CDR3 amino acids: CSARPGGRPFF. CDR3 in DNA: TGCAGTGCTAGGCCTGGGGGGAGGCCTTTCTTT.

J is TRBJ2-2 and V is TRBV6-6; D is uncertain. Trimming cost V 5 bases and J 4 bases, with 8 bases left between them. The CDR3 is 13 residues long. Germline V gene sequence: CDR1 MNHNY, CDR2 SVGAGI (reference sequence). DNA of the CDR3: TGTGCCAGCAGTCCGATTTCCACCGGGGAGCTGTTTTTT. It is translated as CASSPISTGELFF.

The chain employs TRBV7-9 and TRBJ2-2; possibly TRBD1 for D (6 bases). CDR3 length: 16 amino acids. Looked up from germline, CDR1 is SEHNR and CDR2 is FQNEAQ (reference sequence). Trimming left V 2 bases short and J 3 bases short, with 13 bases between. The CDR3 loop reads CASSLSAAGDTGELFF. CDR3 in DNA: TGTGCCAGCAGCTTATCCGCCGCAGGGGACACCGGGGAGCTGTTTTTT.

The chain uses TRBV7-2 and TRBJ2-7, with D hard to call. The CDR3 contains 11 residues. The ends were cut back, 6 bases at V and 2 bases at J, with 5 bases in the middle. The germline V gene has CDR1 SGHTA and CDR2 FQGNSA. The CDR3 spells CASSSTYEQYF. In nucleotides, the CDR3 is TGTGCCAGCAGTTCCACCTACGAGCAGTACTTC.

The rearrangement uses TRBV19 and TRBJ2-2; D remains ambiguous. CDR1 and CDR2 (germline): LNHDA, SQIVND (reference sequence). Deletions cut 5 bases from V and 4 bases from J, with 14 bases between. The CDR3 consists of 15 residues. DNA for the CDR3: TGTGCCAGTAGTGTTAACGAGTTTATCACCGGGGAGCTGTTTTTT. Encoded protein: CASSVNEFITGELFF.

The chain links TRBV6-5 to TRBJ2-3; D is perhaps TRBD1 (5 bases). V lost 0 bases and J 4 bases, leaving 8 bases between the germline ends. The germline V gene has CDR1 MNHEY and CDR2 SVGAGI. The length of the CDR3 is 14 residues. The CDR3 region is CASSYSWGADTQYF. The DNA for the CDR3 is TGTGCCAGCAGTTACTCCTGGGGCGCAGATACGCAGTATTTT.

This clone showed up just once. This chain uses TRBV18 with TRBJ2-1, with TRBD2 identical over 10 bases. Germline V gives CDR1 KGHSH, CDR2 LQKENI. The CDR3 has 15 amino acids. The V gene end was trimmed by 6 bases and the J gene end by 7 bases; junction bases not matched to a gene: 9. In DNA, the CDR3 is TGTGCCAGCTCCCCGGGTAGCGGGAGGCTTAATGAGCAGTTCTTC. Translation: CASSPGSGRLNEQFF. The whole variable domain, filled in from reference TRBV18 and TRBJ2-1, reads NAGVMQNPRHLVRRRGQEARLRCSPMKGHSHVYWYRQLPEEGLKFMVYLQKENIIDESGMPKERFSAEFPKEGPSILRIQQVVRGDSAAYFCASSPGSGRLNEQFFGPGTRLTVL.

This chain connects TRBV7-9 to TRBJ2-7, with D possibly called TRBD1 or TRBD2 (6 bases each). The V gene lost 1 base and the J gene lost 4 bases, with 14 bases spanning the gap. CDR1 is SEHNR and CDR2 is FQNEAQ in the germline V gene (reference sequence). The CDR3 is 15 amino acids. Here the CDR3 reads CASSLGPGAVYEQYF. The CDR3 nucleotides read TGTGCCAGCAGCTTAGGTCCGGGGGCGGTTTACGAGCAGTACTTC.